Each of the 18 T cell receptor beta chains below was sequenced from the same sample in a study of blood T cell repertoires in COVID-19. TCRdb keeps only in-frame clones here, not all; method: immunoSEQ multiplex PCR. The repertoire has about 260,000 clones, about 86% of them found once; the top ten carry over 1.5%. The sequencing sample was made of peripheral blood. The receptors stem from a man aged 25 to 40 with active or convalescent COVID-19.

CDR3 amino acids: CASTGPGAYEQYF. DNA of the CDR3: TGTGCCAGCACGGGCCCGGGGGCCTACGAGCAGTACTTC. The chain employs TRBV28 and TRBJ2-7; D may be TRBD2 (6 bases). Per germline, CDR1 MDHEN and CDR2 SYDVKM. The ends were cut back, 7 bases at V and 2 bases at J, with 12 bases in the middle. The CDR3 spans 13 residues.

The J gene is TRBJ1-3, the V gene TRBV5-6; D is perhaps TRBD1 (5 bases). Trimming stripped 1 base from V and 4 bases from J, with 12 bases between. The germline gives CDR1 SGHDT, CDR2 YYEEEE. CDR3 size: 15 residues. The CDR3, as DNA: TGTGCCAGCAGCTTGAACGTACAGGCGGGAAACACCATATATTTT. This sequence encodes CASSLNVQAGNTIYF.

The rearrangement uses TRBV6-6 and TRBJ1-6; 7 bases map to TRBD1. J gave up 8 bases and V 2 bases, and 6 bases lay outside the gene matches. The CDR3 consists of 15 residues. Per the germline V gene, CDR1 is MNHNY and CDR2 is SVGAGI (reference sequence). CDR3 nucleotides: TGTGCCAGCAGTTACCTCCAGGGGGTAGATTCACCCCTCCACTTT. Amino acids: CASSYLQGVDSPLHF.

The chain recombines TRBV5-6 with TRBJ2-7; 11 positions match TRBD1. The germline CDR1 and CDR2 sequences are SGHDT and YYEEEE. V was clipped by 4 bases and J by 7 bases; unmatched bases: 4. This CDR3 region has 13 residues. CDR3 DNA: TGTGCCAGCAGCCTAGGGACAGGGGGTGAGCAGTACTTC. This sequence encodes CASSLGTGGEQYF.

This rearrangement joins TRBV4-1 to TRBJ1-3; no reliable D call. The V end lost 3 bases, the J end lost 3 bases, and 12 bases lay between the germline ends. CDR3 length: 15 amino acids. Per germline, CDR1 MGHRA and CDR2 YSYEKL. For the CDR3, the DNA is TGCGCCAGCAGCCAGGGAGTCTGGGGTGGAAACACCATATATTTT. Translation gives CASSQGVWGGNTIYF.

The gene calls are TRBV6-5 and TRBJ1-5, with D tentatively TRBD1 (6 bases). Trimming cost V 6 bases and J 1 base, with 10 bases left between them. Germline CDR1 and CDR2: MNHEY and SVGAGI. CDR3 size: 14 residues. The CDR3 DNA sequence: TGTGCCAGCAGGGGGGCTTGGAGCAATCAGCCCCAGCATTTT. This translates into CASRGAWSNQPQHF.

The chain couples TRBV11-3 to TRBJ1-4, with TRBD1 as a possible D gene (6 bases). There are 16 residues in the CDR3. Germline V lookup: CDR1 SGHNT, CDR2 YENEEA. Trimming removed 3 bases from V and 2 bases from J, with 13 bases in between. This CDR3 is CASSFRWTVTNEKLFF. The DNA of the CDR3 is TGTGCCAGCAGCTTTCGTTGGACAGTCACTAATGAAAAACTGTTTTTT.

This chain joins TRBV5-1 and TRBJ1-2, with unresolved D. The CDR3 is 13 amino acids. The V end lost 4 bases, the J end lost 2 bases, and 9 bases lay between the germline ends. Germline V gene data show CDR1 as SGHRS and CDR2 as YFSETQ. CDR3 region: CASSQDGNYGYTF. CDR3 sequence (DNA): TGCGCCAGCAGCCAAGACGGGAACTATGGCTACACCTTC.

The genes are TRBV11-3 and TRBJ2-3; a weak D match, TRBD2 (6 bases). Germline V CDR1 and CDR2: SGHNT, YENEEA. The CDR3 has 15 amino acids. The germline V and J ends were trimmed by 5 bases and 1 base, with 13 bases remaining between them. CDR3 in amino acids: CASSRTGAGTDTQYF. In DNA, the CDR3 is TGTGCCAGCAGCCGTACGGGAGCCGGCACAGATACGCAGTATTTT.

This clone was seen only once. This sequence joins TRBV7-2 and TRBJ1-2, with TRBD1 matching 10 bases. The V gene end was trimmed by 5 bases and the J gene end by 9 bases; junction bases not matched to a gene: 9. The CDR3 is 14 amino acids. Germline V gene data show CDR1 as SGHTA and CDR2 as FQGNSA. This CDR3 is CASSPDRGLDRYTF. The CDR3 DNA follows: TGTGCCAGCAGCCCAGACAGGGGGCTGGATCGCTACACCTTC.

This clone was seen more than once but under ten times. The chain employs TRBV28 and TRBJ2-3, with D tentatively TRBD1 (6 bases). The germline gives CDR1 MDHEN, CDR2 SYDVKM. The germline V and J ends were trimmed by 5 bases and 3 bases, with 12 bases remaining between them. The CDR3 totals 14 residues. In DNA, the CDR3 is TGTGCCAGCAGTCCCAGGGGTGGGACAGATACGCAGTATTTT. Encoded protein: CASSPRGGTDTQYF. Together with reference TRBV28 and TRBJ2-3, the CDR3 gives the full variable domain: DVKVTQSSRYLVKRTGEKVFLECVQDMDHENMFWYRQDPGLGLRLIYFSYDVKMKEKGDIPEGYSVSREKKERFSLILESASTNQTSMYLCASSPRGGTDTQYFGPGTRLTVL.

The V call is TRBV9, the J call TRBJ1-2; D remains ambiguous. Germline V lookup: CDR1 SGDLS, CDR2 YYNGEE. V lost 0 bases and J lost 8, with 8 bases in between. This CDR3 has 12 residues. CDR3 sequence (DNA): TGTGCCAGCAGCGTAGATCCGGGGGGCTACACCTTC. Protein sequence: CASSVDPGGYTF. Supplemented by reference TRBV9 and TRBJ1-2, the full variable domain reads DSGVTQTPKHLITATGQRVTLRCSPRSGDLSVYWYQQSLDQGLQFLIQYYNGEERAKGNILERFSAQQFPDLHSELNLSSLELGDSALYFCASSVDPGGYTFGSGTRLTVV.

This chain uses TRBV30 with TRBJ1-2; D possibly corresponds to TRBD1 (5 bases). Germline values: CDR1 GTSNPN, CDR2 SVGIG (reference sequence). The CDR3 runs to 13 residues. V lost 7 bases, J lost 0 bases, and 12 bases lay in between. CDR3: CALRQPTNYGYTF. The CDR3 region has the DNA TGTGCCTTGCGACAGCCCACTAACTATGGCTACACCTTC.

The chain is built from TRBV7-7 and TRBJ1-1; D remains unclear. The CDR3 totals 13 residues. V lost 4 bases to trimming and J lost 1 base, with 7 bases between them. From germline, CDR1 is SSHAT and CDR2 FNYEAQ (reference sequence). The DNA of the CDR3 is TGTGCCAGCAGCTACAGAGAGAACACTGAAGCTTTCTTT. It is translated as CASSYRENTEAFF.

The chain couples TRBV29-1 to TRBJ2-2, with TRBD2 matching 8 bases. Looked up from germline, CDR1 is SQVTM and CDR2 is ANQGSEA. The V segment lost 5 bases and the J segment 0 bases; nucleotides outside the gene matches: 2. The CDR3 is 14 amino acids. CDR3 DNA sequence: TGCAGCGTTCGGCGGGGGGCGAACACCGGGGAGCTGTTTTTT. Translation gives CSVRRGANTGELFF.

The chain recombines TRBV7-9 with TRBJ1-6; D is unclear. Germline assignment: CDR1 SEHNR and CDR2 FQNEAQ (reference sequence). The ends were cut back, 5 bases at V and 8 bases at J, with 16 bases in the middle. The CDR3 loop spans 15 amino acids. CDR3 amino acids: CASSNFKEGDSPLHF. CDR3 in DNA: TGTGCCAGCAGCAATTTCAAAGAGGGTGATTCACCCCTCCACTTT.

V usage is TRBV29-1 and J usage is TRBJ2-3; possibly TRBD1 for D (5 bases). Germline lookup yields CDR1 SQVTM and CDR2 ANQGSEA. Trimming took 5 bases from V and 8 from J, leaving 14 bases between them. The CDR3 has 12 residues. The CDR3 spells CSVSTGYGTQYF. The CDR3, as DNA: TGCAGCGTTTCCACAGGTTACGGTACGCAGTATTTT.

This clone was observed once. The gene calls are TRBV30 and TRBJ1-2; perhaps TRBD1 as D (5 bases). Germline CDR1 and CDR2: GTSNPN and SVGIG (reference sequence). The CDR3 runs to 13 residues. Trimming left V 2 bases short and J 8 bases short, with 15 bases between. The CDR3 region is CAWSFQGNGGYTF. The CDR3 DNA reads TGTGCCTGGAGTTTCCAGGGTAATGGCGGCTACACCTTC.